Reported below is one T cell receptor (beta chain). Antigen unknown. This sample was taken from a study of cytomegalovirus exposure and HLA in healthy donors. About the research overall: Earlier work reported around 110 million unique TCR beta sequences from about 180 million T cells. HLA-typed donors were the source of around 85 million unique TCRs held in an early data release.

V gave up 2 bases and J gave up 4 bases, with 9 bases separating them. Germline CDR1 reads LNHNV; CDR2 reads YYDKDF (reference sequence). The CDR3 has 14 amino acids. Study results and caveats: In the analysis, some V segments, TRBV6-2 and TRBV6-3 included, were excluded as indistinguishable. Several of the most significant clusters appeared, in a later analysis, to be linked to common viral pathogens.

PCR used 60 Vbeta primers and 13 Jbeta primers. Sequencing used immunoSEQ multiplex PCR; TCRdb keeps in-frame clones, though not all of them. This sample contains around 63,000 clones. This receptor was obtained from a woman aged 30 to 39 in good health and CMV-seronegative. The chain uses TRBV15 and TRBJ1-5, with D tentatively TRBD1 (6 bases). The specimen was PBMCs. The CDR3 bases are TGTGCCACCAGCAGAAAAGGGGGTAATCAGCCCCAGCATTTT. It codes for CATSRKGGNQPQHF.